Listed below are T cell receptor beta chains from one sample, sequenced in a study of CD8+ T cells in alopecia areata. Profiled with immunoSEQ multiplex PCR; TCRdb holds only in-frame clones, not every one. Among under 350,000 clones listed, nearly 60% were seen once. The specimen comprised CD4+ T cells sorted from blood, sampled at week 24, from a patient treated with tofacitinib. The source of these receptors is a human donor with alopecia areata. Each CDR3 is given with its conserved first and last residue.

CDR3 length,V gene,J gene,CDR3 protein
16,TRBV18,TRBJ2-3,CASSPLAGGPADTQYF
15,TRBV30,TRBJ1-2,CAWSLGIAGFYGYTF
13,TRBV2,TRBJ1-1,CASGQRLNTEAFF
15,TRBV10-3,TRBJ1-1,CAISETDEPGTEAFF
15,TRBV30,TRBJ2-7,CAWSVRNRGTYEQYF
11,TRBV29-1,TRBJ1-1,CSVATTAEAFF
14,TRBV11-2,TRBJ2-3,CASSSDRGPDTQYF
13,TRBV27,TRBJ2-7,CASVGTVPYEQYF
13,TRBV5-6,TRBJ2-5,CASSLELAPRGYF
17,TRBV4-2,TRBJ1-4,CASSQLSQRQGNEKLFF
14,TRBV18,TRBJ2-7,CASSPDSNVYEQYF
14,TRBV7-2,TRBJ2-2,CASSSSTATGELFF
14,TRBV29-1,TRBJ2-1,CSVATGGPSTEQFF
11,TRBV4-1,TRBJ1-1,CASRLDREAFF
14,TRBV6-5,TRBJ1-4,CASRPGQGGEKLFF
15,TRBV5-1,TRBJ2-3,CASSLEPDRGDTQYF
16,TRBV19,TRBJ2-1,CASSATTGRPFNEQFF
15,TRBV27,TRBJ2-5,CASSLRQGMGETQYF
16,TRBV11-2,TRBJ2-7,CASSRARDFSSYEQYF
17,TRBV7-9,TRBJ1-2,CASSPNTGTPGPAGYTF